The 23 T cell receptor beta chains below come from one sample, sequenced in a study of T cells in Graves' hyperthyroidism and ophthalmopathy. Authors of the study amplified TCR beta CDR3 regions from RNA transcripts. HTBI primers were employed in a first-round RT-PCR of the TCR CDR3. TCRdb independently ran MiXCR on the multiplex PCR reads; one entry per CDR3 protein. In the table there are about 640,000 distinct CDR3 sequences, around 21% of which are singletons. Sequencing input: blood. The receptors stem from a man aged 25-40 years with Graves' ophthalmopathy.

This clonotype was detected only a few times. The chain couples TRBV4-3 to TRBJ2-1; TRBD2 is a possible D gene (5 bases). Trimming shortened V by 1 base and J by 0 bases, and 13 bases separated the two germline ends. This CDR3 is 17 amino acids long. The germline V gene encodes CDR1 LGHNA and CDR2 YSLEER. This CDR3 reads CASSQGGSVSSYNEQFF. The CDR3 coding sequence is TGCGCCAGCAGCCAAGGAGGGTCCGTGAGCTCCTACAATGAGCAGTTCTTC.

The chain recombines TRBV29-1 with TRBJ2-7; 7 bases align to TRBD2. Germline lookup yields CDR1 SQVTM and CDR2 ANQGSEA. The CDR3 is 21 amino acids. The trim removed 6 bases at V and 3 bases at J, leaving 32 bases unmatched. Here the CDR3 DNA reads TGCAGCGTCATAAAGCGGGGTACTGCAGCCAAACCGGGACTACAGAACTACGAGCAGTACTTC. It codes for CSVIKRGTAAKPGLQNYEQYF.

This clonotype was seen more than once but under ten times. The chain recombines TRBV6-1 with TRBJ2-7; 7 positions agree with TRBD2. The CDR3 length is 17 residues. The junction had 17 bases not matched to a gene; V was cut back by 4 bases and J by 5 bases. Germline CDR1 reads MNHNS; CDR2 reads SASEGT. This chain's CDR3 is CASSGWGGEPPSDEQYF. As DNA, the CDR3 is TGTGCCAGCAGTGGCTGGGGGGGAGAGCCTCCCTCGGACGAGCAGTACTTC.

This clonotype appeared many times. V gene TRBV11-2 combines with J gene TRBJ2-7; TRBD1 might be the D (5 bases). V was shortened by 3 bases and J by 3 bases, with 12 bases between the two germline ends. Germline CDR1 SGHAT, CDR2 FQNNGV. The CDR3 loop spans 14 amino acids. The CDR3 DNA reads as TGTGCCAGCAGCTTCCGGCCGACAGACTACGAGCAGTACTTC. Its protein product is CASSFRPTDYEQYF.

This clonotype was seen at least ten times. This sequence joins TRBV3-1 and TRBJ2-5; D might be TRBD2 (5 bases). Germline-derived CDR1 and CDR2 are LGHDT and YNNKEL (reference sequence). CDR3 length equals 13 residues. Trimming left V 6 bases short and J 4 bases short, with 12 bases between. CDR3 nucleotide sequence: TGTGCCAGCAGTAGGATGGAGGCAGAGACCCAGTACTTC. Its protein is CASSRMEAETQYF.

This chain uses TRBV28 with TRBJ2-6; perhaps TRBD1 as D (5 bases). Per germline, CDR1 MDHEN and CDR2 SYDVKM. This CDR3 is built from 22 residues. V lost 2 bases and J 0 bases, leaving 26 bases between the germline ends. The CDR3 nucleotides are TGTGCCAGCAGTTTAGGAGTGCAGACAGTCAGGCTTATTAACTCTGGGGCCAACGTCCTGACTTTC. Its protein is CASSLGVQTVRLINSGANVLTF. Full variable domain (rest looked up from reference TRBV28 and TRBJ2-6): DVKVTQSSRYLVKRTGEKVFLECVQDMDHENMFWYRQDPGLGLRLIYFSYDVKMKEKGDIPEGYSVSREKKERFSLILESASTNQTSMYLCASSLGVQTVRLINSGANVLTFGAGSRLTVL.

There are a few counts of this clonotype. J is TRBJ2-7 and V is TRBV29-1; 7 bases are shared with TRBD1. The trim removed 3 bases at V and 3 bases at J, leaving 11 bases unmatched. The germline V gene encodes CDR1 SQVTM and CDR2 ANQGSEA. CDR3 length: 15 residues. The CDR3 DNA reads TGCAGCGTTGAGGGAAACAGGGGTTTGGGCTACGAGCAGTACTTC. Translated: CSVEGNRGLGYEQYF.

This chain uses TRBV7-6 with TRBJ2-1; D might be TRBD2 (5 bases). CDR3 length: 13 residues. Germline CDR1 and CDR2: SGHVS and FNYEAQ. V dropped 3 bases and J dropped 6 bases, with 9 bases sitting between them. CDR3 sequence: CASSFSSSNEQFF. The CDR3 region has the DNA TGTGCCAGCAGCTTTTCTAGCAGCAATGAGCAGTTCTTC.

This clonotype showed up just a few times. The gene calls are TRBV5-1 and TRBJ1-5; TRBD1 is a possible D gene (5 bases). Germline CDR1 is SGHRS and CDR2 is YFSETQ. The CDR3 covers 17 residues. Trimming removed 2 bases at V and 3 bases at J, with 18 bases between. CDR3 DNA sequence: TGCGCCAGCAGCTTTTCACCCATGGACAAGACCAATCAGCCCCAGCATTTT. Translation: CASSFSPMDKTNQPQHF.

With regard to this clonotype: One junction end disagrees with the germline gene, perhaps due to a read error. The rearrangement joins TRBV28 to TRBJ1-1; 9 positions match TRBD1. Per the germline V gene, CDR1 is MDHEN and CDR2 is SYDVKM. This CDR3 contains 13 residues. The CDR3: CASNPGQGSEALF. In nucleotides, the CDR3 is TGTGCCAGCAATCCGGGACAGGGATCTGAAGCTCTCTTT.

In this sample, this clonotype turned up many times. The chain is built from TRBV11-2 and TRBJ2-5, with 11 positions matching TRBD1. This CDR3 comprises 15 residues. Germline CDR1 and CDR2: SGHAT and FQNNGV. The V segment lost 3 bases and the J segment 3 bases; nucleotides outside the gene matches: 3. CDR3 loop: CASSLGTGGKETQYF. The CDR3, as DNA: TGTGCCAGCAGCTTGGGGACAGGGGGGAAAGAGACCCAGTACTTC. The entire variable domain, with the rest obtained from reference TRBV11-2 and TRBJ2-5, is as follows: EAGVAQSPRYKIIEKRQSVAFWCNPISGHATLYWYQQILGQGPKLLIQFQNNGVVDDSQLPKDRFSAERLKGVDSTLKIQPAKLEDSAVYLCASSLGTGGKETQYFGPGTRLLVL.

The gene calls are TRBV3-1 and TRBJ2-1; D is unclear. Germline CDR1 reads LGHDT; CDR2 reads YNNKEL (reference sequence). Between the trimmed V and J ends, which lost 1 base and 4 bases, there was a span of 14 bases. The CDR3 contains 16 residues. In DNA, the CDR3 is TGTGCCAGCAGCCAAGCCCATTACGGAGCTTACAATGAGCAGTTCTTC. Its translation: CASSQAHYGAYNEQFF.

The chain joins TRBV29-1 to TRBJ1-2; D might be TRBD1 (6 bases). The V gene's germline CDR1 is SQVTM and CDR2 ANQGSEA. The CDR3 sequence is 12 residues long. V lost 3 bases, J lost 4 bases, and 9 bases lay in between. This CDR3 is CSVDGRGYGYTF. The CDR3 nucleotides read TGCAGCGTTGACGGCAGGGGCTATGGCTACACCTTC.

This rearrangement joins TRBV13 to TRBJ1-1, with 8 bases that match TRBD1. J lost 0 bases, V lost 5 bases, and 8 bases had no gene match. Germline CDR1 reads PRHDT; CDR2 reads FYEKMQ (reference sequence). The CDR3 sequence is 16 residues long. CDR3 protein: CASSDGQGVMNTEAFF. The CDR3 DNA reads TGTGCCAGCAGCGATGGACAGGGTGTGATGAACACTGAAGCTTTCTTT. Full variable domain (remainder filled in from reference TRBV13 and TRBJ1-1): AAGVIQSPRHLIKEKRETATLKCYPIPRHDTVYWYQQGPGQDPQFLISFYEKMQSDKGSIPDRFSAQQFSDYHSELNMSSLELGDSALYFCASSDGQGVMNTEAFFGQGTRLTVV.

This clonotype showed up many times. The chain joins TRBV11-2 to TRBJ2-7; weak D call: TRBD2 (5 bases). The CDR3 sequence is 14 residues long. Germline V gene sequence: CDR1 SGHAT, CDR2 FQNNGV. V was pared by 2 bases and J by 3 bases, with 11 bases between. The CDR3 DNA is TGTGCCAGCAGCTTATACTCGGGGTACTACGAGCAGTACTTC. Translating it yields CASSLYSGYYEQYF. Based on the CDR3 plus reference TRBV11-2 and TRBJ2-7, the full variable domain is EAGVAQSPRYKIIEKRQSVAFWCNPISGHATLYWYQQILGQGPKLLIQFQNNGVVDDSQLPKDRFSAERLKGVDSTLKIQPAKLEDSAVYLCASSLYSGYYEQYFGPGTRLTVT.

This clonotype came up many times. The rearrangement uses TRBV6-1 and TRBJ1-4; possible D gene TRBD1, 5 bases. The CDR3 has 15 residues. Germline CDR1 reads MNHNS; CDR2 reads SASEGT. The V end lost 2 bases, the J end lost 8 bases, and 15 bases lay between the germline ends. The DNA for the CDR3 is TGTGCCAGCAGTGAAACCCTCGGGGACCACGAAAAACTGTTTTTT. This translates into CASSETLGDHEKLFF.

This chain joins TRBV5-1 and TRBJ2-3; 7 positions agree with TRBD1. The V gene's germline CDR1 is SGHRS and CDR2 YFSETQ. The CDR3 covers 14 residues. Trimming cost V 2 bases and J 13 bases; bases outside gene matches: 13. The CDR3: CASSFGTVEHREYF. CDR3 DNA sequence: TGCGCCAGCAGCTTTGGGACAGTAGAGCATCGAGAGTATTTT.

This clonotype showed up many times. The rearrangement links TRBV7-8 to TRBJ1-1; D is undetermined. The CDR3 contains 14 residues. Trimming stripped 2 bases from V and 1 base from J, with 8 bases between. Germline CDR1 and CDR2: SGHVS and FQNEAQ. The CDR3 DNA reads TGTGCCAGCAGCTTATCCACGAGGAACACTGAAGCTTTCTTT. This gives the protein CASSLSTRNTEAFF.

This clonotype has more than one count but fewer than ten. The chain has TRBV12-3 or TRBV12-4 and TRBJ2-7, with 7 bases identical to TRBD2. CDR3 length: 23 residues. V shed 1 base, J shed 3 bases, and the junction held 30 bases outside the gene matches. CDR3 nucleotide sequence: TGTGCCAGCAGTTTAGTCGTGGGTCTAGGGGTCAAACCTGGACTAGAGAGTATCTACGAGCAGTACTTC. This gives the protein CASSLVVGLGVKPGLESIYEQYF.

This clonotype was seen more than once but under ten times. The chain links TRBV30 to TRBJ2-2; D remains ambiguous. The CDR3 is 13 residues long. Trimming shortened V by 8 bases and J by 1 base, and 11 bases separated the two germline ends. Germline-derived CDR1 and CDR2 are GTSNPN and SVGIG (reference sequence). The CDR3 is CAASQRNTGELFF. CDR3 bases: TGTGCCGCCTCACAGAGGAACACCGGGGAGCTGTTTTTT.

Concerning this clonotype: At one boundary the junction diverges from the germline segment, which might be a read error. V is TRBV20-1 and J is TRBJ2-3, with D hard to call. Germline CDR1 and CDR2: DFQATT and SNEGSKA (reference sequence). This CDR3 is built from 13 residues. CDR3 loop: CRARVASTDTQYF. CDR3 DNA: TGCAGAGCTAGAGTTGCGAGCACAGATACGCAGTATTTT.

DNA of the CDR3: TGCGCCAGCAGCGCTCCCGCCGGGAGGGCCAAAGATACGCAGTATTTT. This translates into CASSAPAGRAKDTQYF. The rearrangement uses TRBV5-1 and TRBJ2-3; TRBD2 agrees at 8 bases. Looked up from germline, CDR1 is SGHRS and CDR2 is YFSETQ. The V gene end was trimmed by 4 bases and the J gene end by 5 bases; junction bases not matched to a gene: 12. CDR3 size: 16 residues.

This chain joins TRBV19 and TRBJ1-1; D remains ambiguous. The CDR3 covers 11 residues. Looked up from germline, CDR1 is LNHDA and CDR2 is SQIVND (reference sequence). V gave up 9 bases and J gave up 12 bases, with 17 bases separating them. CDR3 in DNA: TGTGCCAGCACCGGACCGCGTGGGTCTTTCTTT. Amino acid sequence: CASTGPRGSFF.